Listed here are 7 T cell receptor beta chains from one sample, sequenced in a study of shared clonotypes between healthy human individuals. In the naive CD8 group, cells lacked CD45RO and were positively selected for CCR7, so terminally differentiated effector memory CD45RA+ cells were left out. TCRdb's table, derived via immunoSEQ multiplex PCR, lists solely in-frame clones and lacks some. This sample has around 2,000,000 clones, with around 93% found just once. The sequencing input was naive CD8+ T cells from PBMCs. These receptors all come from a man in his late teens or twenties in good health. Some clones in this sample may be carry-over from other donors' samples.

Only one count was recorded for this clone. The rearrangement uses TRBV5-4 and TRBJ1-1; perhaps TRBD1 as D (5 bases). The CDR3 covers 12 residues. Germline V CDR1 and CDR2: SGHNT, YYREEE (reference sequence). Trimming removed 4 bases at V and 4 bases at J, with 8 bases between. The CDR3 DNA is TGTGCCAGCAGCCATGGGACCACTGAAGCTTTCTTT. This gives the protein CASSHGTTEAFF.

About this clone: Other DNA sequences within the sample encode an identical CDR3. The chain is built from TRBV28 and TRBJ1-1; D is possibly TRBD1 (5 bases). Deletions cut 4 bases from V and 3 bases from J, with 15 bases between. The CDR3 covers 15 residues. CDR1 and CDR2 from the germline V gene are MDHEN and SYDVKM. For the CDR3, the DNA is TGTGCCAGCAGTTCCTGGACGGCCAGGGACACTGAAGCTTTCTTT. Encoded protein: CASSSWTARDTEAFF.

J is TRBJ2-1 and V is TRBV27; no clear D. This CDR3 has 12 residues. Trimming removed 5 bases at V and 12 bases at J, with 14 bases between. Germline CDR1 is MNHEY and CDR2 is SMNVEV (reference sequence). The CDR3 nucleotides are TGTGCCAGCAGTCCGTTGTCTAAAGTGCAGTTCTTC. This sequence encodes CASSPLSKVQFF.

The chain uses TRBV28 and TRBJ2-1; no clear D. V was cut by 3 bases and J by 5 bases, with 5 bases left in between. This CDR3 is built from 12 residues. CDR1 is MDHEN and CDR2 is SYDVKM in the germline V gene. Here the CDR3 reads CASSFVDNEQFF. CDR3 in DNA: TGTGCCAGCAGTTTCGTGGACAATGAGCAGTTCTTC.

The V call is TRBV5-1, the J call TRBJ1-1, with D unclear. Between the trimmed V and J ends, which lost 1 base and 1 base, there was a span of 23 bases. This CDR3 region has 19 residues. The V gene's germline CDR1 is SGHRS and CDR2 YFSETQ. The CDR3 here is CASSLKSPGAGGKNTEAFF. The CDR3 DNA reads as TGCGCCAGCAGCTTGAAATCTCCGGGCGCTGGCGGGAAGAACACTGAAGCTTTCTTT.

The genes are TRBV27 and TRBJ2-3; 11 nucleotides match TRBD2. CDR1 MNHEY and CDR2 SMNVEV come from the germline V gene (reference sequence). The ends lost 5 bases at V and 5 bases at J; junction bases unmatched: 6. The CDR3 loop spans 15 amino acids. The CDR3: CASSEGTSGLDTQYF. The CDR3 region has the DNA TGTGCCAGCAGTGAGGGGACTAGCGGATTAGATACGCAGTATTTT.

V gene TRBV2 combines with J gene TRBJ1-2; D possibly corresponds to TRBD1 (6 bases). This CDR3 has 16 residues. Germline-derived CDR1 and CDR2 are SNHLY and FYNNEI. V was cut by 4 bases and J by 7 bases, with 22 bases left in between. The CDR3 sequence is CASSAFLGTPGAGYTF. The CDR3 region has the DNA TGTGCCAGCAGTGCCTTCTTGGGGACTCCAGGGGCTGGCTACACCTTC.